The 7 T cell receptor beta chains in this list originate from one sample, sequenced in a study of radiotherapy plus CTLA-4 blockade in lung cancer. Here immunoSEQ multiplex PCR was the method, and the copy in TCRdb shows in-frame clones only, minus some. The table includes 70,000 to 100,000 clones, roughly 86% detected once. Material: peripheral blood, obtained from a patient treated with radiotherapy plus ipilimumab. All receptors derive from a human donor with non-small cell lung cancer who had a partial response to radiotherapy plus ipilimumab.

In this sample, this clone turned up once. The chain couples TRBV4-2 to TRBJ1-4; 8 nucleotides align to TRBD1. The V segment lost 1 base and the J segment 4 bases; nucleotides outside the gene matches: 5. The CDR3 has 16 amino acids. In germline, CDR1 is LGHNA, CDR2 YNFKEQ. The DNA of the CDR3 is TGTGCCAGCAGCCAAGTCACGACAGGGGTTAATGAAAAACTGTTTTTT. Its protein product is CASSQVTTGVNEKLFF.

CDR3 residues: CASSWGQNWGTEAFF. Written as DNA, the CDR3 is TGTGCCAGCAGCTGGGGACAAAACTGGGGGACTGAAGCTTTCTTT. The rearrangement uses TRBV7-2 and TRBJ1-1, with TRBD1 as a possible D gene (6 bases). Trimming shortened V by 4 bases and J by 5 bases, and 17 bases separated the two germline ends. This CDR3 is 15 amino acids long. Germline V lookup: CDR1 SGHTA, CDR2 FQGNSA. Together with reference TRBV7-2 and TRBJ1-1, the CDR3 gives the full variable domain: GAGVSQSPSNKVTEKGKDVELRCDPISGHTALYWYRQSLGQGLEFLIYFQGNSAPDKSGLPSDRFSAERTGGSVSTLTIQRTQQEDSAVYLCASSWGQNWGTEAFFGQGTRLTVV.

CDR3 protein: CAWRSTTGLNTEAFF. The CDR3 DNA sequence: TGTGCCTGGAGGTCCACGACAGGGTTGAACACTGAAGCTTTCTTT. This chain joins TRBV30 and TRBJ1-1; 7 bases fit TRBD1. Germline V gene lookup returns CDR1 GTSNPN and CDR2 SVGIG (reference sequence). The CDR3 runs 15 residues. V was pared by 3 bases and J by 0 bases, with 7 bases of the junction left unmatched.

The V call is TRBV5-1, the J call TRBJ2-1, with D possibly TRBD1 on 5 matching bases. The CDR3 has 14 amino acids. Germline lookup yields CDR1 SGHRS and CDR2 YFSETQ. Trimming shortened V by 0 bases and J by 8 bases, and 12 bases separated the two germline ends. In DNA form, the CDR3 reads TGCGCCAGCAGCTTGGCCTACAGGCGCGATGAGCAGTTCTTC. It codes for CASSLAYRRDEQFF.

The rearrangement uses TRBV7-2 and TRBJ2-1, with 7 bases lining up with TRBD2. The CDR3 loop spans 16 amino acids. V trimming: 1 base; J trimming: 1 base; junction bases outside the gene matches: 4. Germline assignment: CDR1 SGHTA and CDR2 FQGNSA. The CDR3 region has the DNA TGTGCCAGCAGCTTAGTAGCGGGCAAGTCCTACAATGAGCAGTTCTTC. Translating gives CASSLVAGKSYNEQFF.

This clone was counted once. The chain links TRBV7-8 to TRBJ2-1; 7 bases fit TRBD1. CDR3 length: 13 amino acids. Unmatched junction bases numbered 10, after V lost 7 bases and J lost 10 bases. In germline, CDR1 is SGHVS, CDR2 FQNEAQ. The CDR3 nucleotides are TGTGCCAGCATACGAAGGGGGCGGCAGGAGCAGTTCTTC. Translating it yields CASIRRGRQEQFF.

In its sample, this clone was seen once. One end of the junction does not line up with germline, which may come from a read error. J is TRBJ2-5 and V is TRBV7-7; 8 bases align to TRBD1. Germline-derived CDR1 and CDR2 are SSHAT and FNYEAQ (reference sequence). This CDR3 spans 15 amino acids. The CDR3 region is CASSLMGQAREAQYF. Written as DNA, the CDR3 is TGTGCTAGCAGCCTCATGGGACAGGCAAGAGAGGCCCAGTACTTC.